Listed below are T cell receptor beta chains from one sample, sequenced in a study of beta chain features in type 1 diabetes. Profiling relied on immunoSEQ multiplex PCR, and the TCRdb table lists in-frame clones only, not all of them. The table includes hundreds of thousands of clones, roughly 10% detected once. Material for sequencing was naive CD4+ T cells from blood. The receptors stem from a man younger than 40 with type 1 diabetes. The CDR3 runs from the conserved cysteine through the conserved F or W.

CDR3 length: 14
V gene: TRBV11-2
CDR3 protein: CASSFAGGNYGYTF

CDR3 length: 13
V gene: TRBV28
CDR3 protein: CASTPGDRGEQYF

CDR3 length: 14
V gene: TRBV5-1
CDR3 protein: CASSYGEGTDTQYF

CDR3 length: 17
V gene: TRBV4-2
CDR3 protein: CASSQQIGRGNTGELFF

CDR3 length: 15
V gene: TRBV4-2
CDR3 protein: CASSRGGAEDTEAFF

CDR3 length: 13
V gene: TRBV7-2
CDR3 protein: CASSLGGQETQYF

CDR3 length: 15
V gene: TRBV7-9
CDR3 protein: CASSLPQGESYEQYF

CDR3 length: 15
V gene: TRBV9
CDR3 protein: CASSVDAGALGEQYF

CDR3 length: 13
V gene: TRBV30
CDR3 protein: CAWSAVTGNTIYF

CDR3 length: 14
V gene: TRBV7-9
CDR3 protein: CASSLRGFDYGYTF

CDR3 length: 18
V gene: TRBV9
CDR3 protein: CASSVGASGGSPANEQFF

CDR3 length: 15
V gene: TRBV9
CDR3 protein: CASSERGAPYNEQFF

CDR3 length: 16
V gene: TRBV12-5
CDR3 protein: CASGLDRGRPPDTQYF

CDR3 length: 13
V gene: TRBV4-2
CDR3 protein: CASSQENGDTQYF

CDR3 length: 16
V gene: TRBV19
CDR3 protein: CASSTSPGQGATEAFF

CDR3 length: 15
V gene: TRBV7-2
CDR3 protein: CASTVRQGPLYGYTF

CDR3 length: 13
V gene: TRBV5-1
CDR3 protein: CASSVAGNTEAFF

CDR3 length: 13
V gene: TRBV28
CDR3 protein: CASDRPQGGTQYF

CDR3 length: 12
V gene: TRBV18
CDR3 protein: CASSHGGGELFF

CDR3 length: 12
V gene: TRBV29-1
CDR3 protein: CSVDTSTDTQYF

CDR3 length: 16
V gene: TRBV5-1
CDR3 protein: CASSWGGGQGSYGYTF

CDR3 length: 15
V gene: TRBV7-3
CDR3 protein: CASSSVAGSTDTQYF

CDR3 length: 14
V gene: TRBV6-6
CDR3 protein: CASKPGHGTYEQYF

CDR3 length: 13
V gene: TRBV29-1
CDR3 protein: CSVSGRFYNEQFF

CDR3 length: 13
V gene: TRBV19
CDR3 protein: CASSIITGVEQYF

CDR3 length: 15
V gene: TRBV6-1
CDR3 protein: CASSDQTGGKETQYF

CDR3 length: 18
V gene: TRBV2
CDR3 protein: CASKKGASGVFTYNEQFF

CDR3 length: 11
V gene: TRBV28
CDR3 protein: CAAGGNQPQHF

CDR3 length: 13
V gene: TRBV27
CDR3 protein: CASSTRQLSPLHF

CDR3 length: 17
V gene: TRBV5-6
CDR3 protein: CASSLRGGPRGSNEQFF

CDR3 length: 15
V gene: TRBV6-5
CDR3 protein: CASSYSISGGGEQYF

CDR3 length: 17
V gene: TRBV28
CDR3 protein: CASRRAGEPSGANVLTF

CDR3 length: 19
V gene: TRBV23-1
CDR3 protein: CASSQYRGGQEPYNSPLHF

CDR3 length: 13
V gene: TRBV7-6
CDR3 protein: CASSSRSQETQYF

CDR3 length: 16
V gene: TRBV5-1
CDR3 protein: CASSLVEAGGANVLTF

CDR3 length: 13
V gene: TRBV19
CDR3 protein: CASRTSGTDTQYF

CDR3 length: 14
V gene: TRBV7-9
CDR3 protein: CASSPLPTNEKLFF

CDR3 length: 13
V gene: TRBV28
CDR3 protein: CASSFGGSETQYF

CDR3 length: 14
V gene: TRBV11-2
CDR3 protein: CASSFPGGSTEAFF

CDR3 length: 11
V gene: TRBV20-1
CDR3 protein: CSAREEEGYTF

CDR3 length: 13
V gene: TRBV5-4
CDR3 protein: CASSLRVGETQYF

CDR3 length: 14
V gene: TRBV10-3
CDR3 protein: CATLPGLSYNEQFF

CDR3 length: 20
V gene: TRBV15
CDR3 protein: CATSRVPLAGYRTAYNEQFF

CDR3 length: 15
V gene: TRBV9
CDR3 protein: CASSSGQESYYGYTF